This entry concerns a single T cell receptor (beta chain). Its antigen is unknown. This entry is derived from a study of blood T cells in healthy people across ages. As for the study in general: Template switching recovered approximately one barcoded beta molecule for every two T cells.

Roughly 10 milliliters of peripheral blood were drawn from each donor into EDTA-treated tubes. Per individual sample, total RNA of at least 5.5 micrograms was extracted. CDR3 length: 12 amino acids. With 7 bases removed from V and 5 bases from J, the gap between germline ends came to 8 bases. Together with a sample-barcoded 5' primer, a J-beta primer mix was included in a second PCR lasting roughly 7 to 11 cycles. TCRdb called the 5' RACE reads again in MiXCR, with one record for every CDR3 protein. The sample lists over 1,200,000 distinct CDR3 sequences, approximately 60% occurring once. General observations from the study: Observed TCR beta diversity showed a strong correlation with the percentage of naive T cells as measured by flow cytometry.

Sequencing was done on a sample of blood. The rearrangement joins TRBV12-3 or TRBV12-4 to TRBJ2-2; D gene unclear. The clonotype was recovered from a man aged 18 to 35 in good health. This CDR3 reads CASMRATGELFF. In DNA form, the CDR3 reads TGTGCCAGCATGAGAGCTACCGGGGAGCTGTTTTTT.